One sample yielded the 15 T cell receptor beta chains listed below, sequenced in a study of early T cells in non-severe SARS-CoV-2 infection. In TCRdb, the 5' RACE reads were re-called with MiXCR into one record per CDR3 protein. The sample carries tens of thousands of distinct CDR3 sequences, 16% recorded once. The source material was whole blood, sampled at baseline. All receptors come from an adult who was a healthcare worker with PCR-confirmed SARS-CoV-2 infection or an uninfected control (not recorded which).

V gene TRBV7-6 combines with J gene TRBJ2-5; D call uncertain. This CDR3 spans 12 amino acids. V was pared by 2 bases and J by 4 bases, with 5 bases between. CDR1 is SGHVS, CDR2 FNYEAQ, per germline. CDR3 nucleotide sequence: TGTGCCAGCAGCTTAAAGGGAGAGACCCAGTACTTC. This encodes CASSLKGETQYF.

CDR3 DNA: TGCAGTGCTGGCCGGGACAGTAAAATTTCACCCCTCCACTTT. Translated, it gives CSAGRDSKISPLHF. The rearrangement links TRBV20-1 to TRBJ1-6, with TRBD1 matching 7 bases. Trimming cost V 5 bases and J 9 bases; bases outside gene matches: 10. Germline V CDR1 and CDR2: DFQATT, SNEGSKA (reference sequence). The CDR3 is made up of 14 amino acids.

The V gene is TRBV28, the J gene TRBJ2-2; 9 bases match TRBD2. Germline lookup yields CDR1 MDHEN and CDR2 SYDVKM. The junction had 5 bases not matched to a gene; V was cut back by 7 bases and J by 5 bases. CDR3 length: 14 amino acids. The CDR3 is CASISGSRTGELFF. The CDR3 region has the DNA TGTGCCAGCATTAGCGGGAGTCGGACCGGGGAGCTGTTTTTT.

This clonotype has at least ten counts. This rearrangement joins TRBV18 to TRBJ2-7; D possibly corresponds to TRBD1 (6 bases). CDR3 length: 13 amino acids. V lost 3 bases and J 5 bases, leaving 11 bases between the germline ends. Germline CDR1 KGHSH, CDR2 LQKENI. The CDR3 DNA sequence: TGTGCCAGCTCACCCCCGGACAGCGACGAGCAGTACTTC. Its translation: CASSPPDSDEQYF.

This clonotype came up a few times. The chain carries TRBV29-1 and TRBJ1-3; TRBD1 might be the D (6 bases). This CDR3 is built from 15 residues. V was trimmed by 2 bases and J by 1 base, leaving 12 bases between them. CDR1 SQVTM and CDR2 ANQGSEA come from the germline V gene. This chain's CDR3 is CSVEIQGTSGNTIYF. Written as DNA, the CDR3 is TGCAGCGTTGAAATTCAGGGGACATCTGGAAACACCATATATTTT.

This chain joins TRBV20-1 and TRBJ2-7, with 15 bases fitting TRBD2. The ends lost 0 bases at V and 3 bases at J; junction bases unmatched: 12. The CDR3 is made up of 19 amino acids. Germline CDR1 is DFQATT and CDR2 is SNEGSKA (reference sequence). This chain's CDR3 is CSARDRLGLAGGGGYEQYF. The DNA for the CDR3 is TGCAGTGCTAGAGATCGGCTGGGACTAGCGGGAGGTGGCGGCTACGAGCAGTACTTC.

Only a few counts were recorded for this clonotype. The chain combines TRBV5-1 with TRBJ1-2; D gene uncertain. Germline lookup yields CDR1 SGHRS and CDR2 YFSETQ. V lost 0 bases and J 6 bases, leaving 9 bases between the germline ends. The CDR3 runs to 13 residues. CDR3 sequence reads: CASSLGLTDGYTF. The CDR3 DNA is TGCGCCAGCAGCTTGGGCCTCACAGATGGCTACACCTTC.

This clonotype has ten or more counts. The chain couples TRBV11-2 to TRBJ2-3, with TRBD1 as a possible D gene (7 bases). The CDR3 has 15 residues. The germline gives CDR1 SGHAT, CDR2 FQNNGV. The germline V and J ends were trimmed by 1 base and 2 bases, with 10 bases remaining between them. As DNA, the CDR3 is TGTGCCAGCAGCTTAGCAGGGGGACTCACAGATACGCAGTATTTT. Amino acid sequence: CASSLAGGLTDTQYF.

The table lists this clonotype with many counts. The gene calls are TRBV7-9 and TRBJ2-1, with TRBD2 as a possible D gene (5 bases). V lost 3 bases and J 7 bases, leaving 13 bases between the germline ends. The CDR3 contains 14 residues. Per germline, CDR1 SEHNR and CDR2 FQNEAQ (reference sequence). The CDR3 DNA reads TGTGCCAGCAGCTTGGTCACTAGAGGGAATGAGCAGTTCTTC. Protein sequence: CASSLVTRGNEQFF.

This chain joins TRBV10-3 and TRBJ2-7; D is unclear. The ends were cut back, 2 bases at V and 1 base at J, with 9 bases in the middle. The length of the CDR3 is 14 residues. Germline assignment: CDR1 ENHRY and CDR2 SYGVKD. This CDR3 is CAISEAGRSYEQYF. DNA of the CDR3: TGTGCCATCAGTGAGGCCGGCAGGTCCTACGAGCAGTACTTC.

The chain couples TRBV9 to TRBJ1-3, with D perhaps matching TRBD1 (6 bases). The V end lost 4 bases, the J end lost 3 bases, and 14 bases lay between the germline ends. The CDR3 length is 15 residues. Germline lookup yields CDR1 SGDLS and CDR2 YYNGEE. The CDR3 DNA sequence: TGTGCCAGCAGCATACAGGGTATTGATGGAAACACCATATATTTT. Residues: CASSIQGIDGNTIYF. The full variable domain, its missing parts supplied by reference TRBV9 and TRBJ1-3, is DSGVTQTPKHLITATGQRVTLRCSPRSGDLSVYWYQQSLDQGLQFLIQYYNGEERAKGNILERFSAQQFPDLHSELNLSSLELGDSALYFCASSIQGIDGNTIYFGEGSWLTVV.

The V call is TRBV28, the J call TRBJ2-2; TRBD2 aligns across 7 bases. This CDR3 has 15 residues. Germline values: CDR1 MDHEN, CDR2 SYDVKM. V lost 5 bases, J lost 4 bases, and 7 bases stayed unmatched. CDR3: CASSRTSVGTGELFF. As DNA, the CDR3 is TGTGCCAGCAGTCGGACTAGTGTGGGCACCGGGGAGCTGTTTTTT.

The genes are TRBV7-2 and TRBJ2-5, with 15 positions matching TRBD2. Germline CDR1 is SGHTA and CDR2 is FQGNSA. With V trimmed by 7 bases and J by 5 bases, 8 bases remained unmatched. The CDR3 has 16 residues. The CDR3 DNA reads TGTGCCAGCACCCCGCGGACTAGCGGGAGGGGGGAGACCCAGTACTTC. Its protein product is CASTPRTSGRGETQYF.

This clonotype occurred a few times. This chain uses TRBV2 with TRBJ2-7, with D possibly matching TRBD1 (6 bases). Trimming removed 7 bases from V and 3 bases from J, with 13 bases in between. The CDR3 contains 13 residues. Germline CDR1 SNHLY, CDR2 FYNNEI. CDR3 amino acids: CASMGQKFYEQYF. Here the CDR3 DNA reads TGTGCCAGCATGGGACAAAAGTTCTACGAGCAGTACTTC.

This chain links TRBV28 with TRBJ2-7; D uncertain. Germline lookup yields CDR1 MDHEN and CDR2 SYDVKM. The CDR3 totals 11 residues. V shed 3 bases and J shed 7 bases, with 7 bases lying between them. The CDR3 loop is CASSFRPEQYF. CDR3 nucleotide sequence: TGTGCCAGCAGTTTTCGCCCTGAGCAGTACTTC. Combining the CDR3 with reference TRBV28 and TRBJ2-7 gives the whole variable domain DVKVTQSSRYLVKRTGEKVFLECVQDMDHENMFWYRQDPGLGLRLIYFSYDVKMKEKGDIPEGYSVSREKKERFSLILESASTNQTSMYLCASSFRPEQYFGPGTRLTVT.